The 10 T cell receptor beta chains in this list originate from one sample, sequenced in a study of Graves' ophthalmopathy and Graves' hyperthyroidism. RNA transcripts provided the template for amplifying TCR beta CDR3 regions. HTBI primers were used in a first-round RT-PCR, which preceded a second-round multiplex PCR. TCRdb passed the multiplex PCR reads through MiXCR, listing each CDR3 protein once. Among hundreds of thousands of distinct CDR3 sequences listed, 20% to 25% were seen once. What was sequenced was peripheral blood. The receptors shown here come from a woman younger than 30 with stable Graves' hyperthyroidism. Some clones in this sample may be carry-over from other donors' samples.

There are many counts of this clonotype. The chain joins TRBV20-1 to TRBJ2-7, with TRBD1 identical over 7 bases. The trim removed 6 bases at V and 3 bases at J, leaving 5 bases unmatched. Per germline, CDR1 DFQATT and CDR2 SNEGSKA (reference sequence). This CDR3 comprises 12 residues. The CDR3 region is CSATGTNYEQYF. CDR3 DNA sequence: TGCAGTGCGACAGGGACCAACTACGAGCAGTACTTC.

For this clonotype: As the CDR3 is not closed by the conserved phenylalanine or tryptophan, this likely results from a read error. No DNA is shown, since the ends of the CDR3 on it are uncertain; the CDR3 is the one TCRdb lists. The CDR3 spells CASSFSSYEQCL. The V and J genes are TRBV12-3 or TRBV12-4 and TRBJ2-7. With termini counted, the CDR3 has 12 amino acids.

The chain carries TRBV20-1 and TRBJ2-7; 10 bases align to TRBD2. The CDR3 runs to 15 residues. The V and J ends lost 6 bases and 0 bases, in that order; junction bases with no gene match: 8. Germline values: CDR1 DFQATT, CDR2 SNEGSKA (reference sequence). The CDR3 spells CSARGLAANSYEQYF. Here the CDR3 DNA reads TGCAGTGCCCGAGGACTAGCGGCTAACTCCTACGAGCAGTACTTC.

The chain combines TRBV7-2 with TRBJ2-5; 12 nucleotides agree with TRBD2. CDR3 length: 15 amino acids. The J segment lost 5 bases and the V segment lost 7 bases, leaving 8 bases of the junction unmatched. Per germline, CDR1 SGHTA and CDR2 FQGNSA. For the CDR3, the DNA is TGTGCCAGCATCCCTACTAGCGGGGGGTTGGAGACCCAGTACTTC. It yields the protein CASIPTSGGLETQYF.

This clonotype showed up many times. V and J are TRBV6-5 and TRBJ2-7; 8 nucleotides align to TRBD1. This CDR3 has 16 residues. Trimming cost V 4 bases and J 1 base; bases outside gene matches: 9. Germline V lookup: CDR1 MNHEY, CDR2 SVGAGI. In DNA form, the CDR3 reads TGTGCCAGCAGTTCCGACCGGGACAGGAAATCCTACGAGCAGTACTTC. Protein: CASSSDRDRKSYEQYF.

V and J are TRBV18 and TRBJ1-5; D is perhaps TRBD1 (6 bases). This CDR3 contains 14 residues. Per germline, CDR1 KGHSH and CDR2 LQKENI. The ends were cut back, 4 bases at V and 6 bases at J, with 13 bases in the middle. Here the CDR3 reads CASSLQGGSQPQHF. The CDR3 DNA follows: TGTGCCAGCTCACTACAGGGCGGCAGTCAGCCCCAGCATTTT.

This clonotype was seen at least ten times. The CDR3 reads CASSGTALGNQPQHF. The CDR3 nucleotides read TGTGCCAGCAGTGGGACAGCCCTAGGCAATCAGCCCCAGCATTTT. The chain couples TRBV6-1 to TRBJ1-5; a possible D gene is TRBD1 (6 bases). The CDR3 totals 15 residues. Germline V gene data show CDR1 as MNHNS and CDR2 as SASEGT. Trimming pared 4 bases from V and 2 bases from J, leaving 12 bases between.

This clonotype was picked up many times. The chain joins TRBV11-2 to TRBJ1-1; possible D gene TRBD1, 5 bases. Germline assignment: CDR1 SGHAT and CDR2 FQNNGV. V was trimmed by 4 bases and J by 0 bases, leaving 21 bases between them. CDR3 size: 18 residues. CDR3 protein: CASSYSLHRKPMNTEAFF. CDR3 in DNA: TGTGCCAGCAGCTACTCCTTACACAGGAAGCCCATGAACACTGAAGCTTTCTTT.

The rearrangement uses TRBV20-1 and TRBJ1-2, with 7 bases fitting TRBD1. J lost 4 bases, V lost 3 bases, and 8 bases had no gene match. The CDR3 length is 14 residues. CDR1 and CDR2 (germline): DFQATT, SNEGSKA (reference sequence). CDR3 nucleotide sequence: TGCAGTGCTAGTATACCGACAGGGCGCTATGGCTACACCTTC. This codes for CSASIPTGRYGYTF.

This clonotype came up many times. The rearrangement links TRBV2 to TRBJ1-3; D remains ambiguous. The germline CDR1 and CDR2 sequences are SNHLY and FYNNEI. The length of the CDR3 is 13 residues. The V gene lost 7 bases and the J gene lost 0 bases, with 7 bases spanning the gap. The CDR3 loop reads CASIQSSGNTIYF. For the CDR3, the DNA is TGTGCCAGCATCCAATCCTCTGGAAACACCATATATTTT. Variable domain in full (rest from reference TRBV2 and TRBJ1-3): EPEVTQTPSHQVTQMGQEVILRCVPISNHLYFYWYRQILGQKVEFLVSFYNNEISEKSEIFDDQFSVERPDGSNFTLKIRSTKLEDSAMYFCASIQSSGNTIYFGEGSWLTVV.